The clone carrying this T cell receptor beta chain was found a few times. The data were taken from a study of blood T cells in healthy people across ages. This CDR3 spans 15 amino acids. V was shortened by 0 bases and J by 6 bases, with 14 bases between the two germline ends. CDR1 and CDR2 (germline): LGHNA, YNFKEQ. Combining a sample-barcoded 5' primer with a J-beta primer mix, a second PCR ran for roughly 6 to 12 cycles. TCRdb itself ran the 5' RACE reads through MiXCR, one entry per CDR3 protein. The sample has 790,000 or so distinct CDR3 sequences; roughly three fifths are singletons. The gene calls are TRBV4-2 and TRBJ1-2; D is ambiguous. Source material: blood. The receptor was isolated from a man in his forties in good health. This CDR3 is CASSQEGTPVHGYTF. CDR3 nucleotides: TGTGCCAGCAGCCAAGAGGGCACGCCAGTTCATGGCTACACCTTC.